This T cell receptor (beta chain) was retrieved from a study of OX40 agonist ivuxolimab in advanced cancers. Study background: Males comprised around four fifths of the group, whose mean age was about 61 years (range roughly 23 to 80). Therapy given before enrollment (anti-PD-1, anti-PD-L1 or anti-CTLA-4) was allowed, and 35% to 45% had some. Partial responses occurred in three patients (one hepatocellular carcinoma, two cutaneous melanoma).

Sequencing used immunoSEQ multiplex PCR; TCRdb keeps in-frame clones, though not all of them. This sample has 73,000 or so clones, with about 89% found just once. Turning to this clone: Its antigen is still unknown.

The CDR3 runs 17 residues. Germline CDR1 is MDHEN and CDR2 is SYDVKM. V lost 4 bases and J lost 0; bases outside the gene matches: 7. Whole-study findings and limits: Certain nonresponders additionally had low normalized T-cell clonal expansion.

The sequence was collected from an adult with an advanced solid tumor such as melanoma, head and neck, liver or kidney cancer. The sample consisted of CD4+ or CD8+ T cells sorted from blood, taken in a trial of the OX40 agonist ivuxolimab. The rearrangement links TRBV28 to TRBJ1-3; 9 bases map to TRBD1. The CDR3 nucleotides read TGTGCCAGCAGTTGGGGGACAGGGCCCCGCTCTGGAAACACCATATATTTT. It translates to CASSWGTGPRSGNTIYF.